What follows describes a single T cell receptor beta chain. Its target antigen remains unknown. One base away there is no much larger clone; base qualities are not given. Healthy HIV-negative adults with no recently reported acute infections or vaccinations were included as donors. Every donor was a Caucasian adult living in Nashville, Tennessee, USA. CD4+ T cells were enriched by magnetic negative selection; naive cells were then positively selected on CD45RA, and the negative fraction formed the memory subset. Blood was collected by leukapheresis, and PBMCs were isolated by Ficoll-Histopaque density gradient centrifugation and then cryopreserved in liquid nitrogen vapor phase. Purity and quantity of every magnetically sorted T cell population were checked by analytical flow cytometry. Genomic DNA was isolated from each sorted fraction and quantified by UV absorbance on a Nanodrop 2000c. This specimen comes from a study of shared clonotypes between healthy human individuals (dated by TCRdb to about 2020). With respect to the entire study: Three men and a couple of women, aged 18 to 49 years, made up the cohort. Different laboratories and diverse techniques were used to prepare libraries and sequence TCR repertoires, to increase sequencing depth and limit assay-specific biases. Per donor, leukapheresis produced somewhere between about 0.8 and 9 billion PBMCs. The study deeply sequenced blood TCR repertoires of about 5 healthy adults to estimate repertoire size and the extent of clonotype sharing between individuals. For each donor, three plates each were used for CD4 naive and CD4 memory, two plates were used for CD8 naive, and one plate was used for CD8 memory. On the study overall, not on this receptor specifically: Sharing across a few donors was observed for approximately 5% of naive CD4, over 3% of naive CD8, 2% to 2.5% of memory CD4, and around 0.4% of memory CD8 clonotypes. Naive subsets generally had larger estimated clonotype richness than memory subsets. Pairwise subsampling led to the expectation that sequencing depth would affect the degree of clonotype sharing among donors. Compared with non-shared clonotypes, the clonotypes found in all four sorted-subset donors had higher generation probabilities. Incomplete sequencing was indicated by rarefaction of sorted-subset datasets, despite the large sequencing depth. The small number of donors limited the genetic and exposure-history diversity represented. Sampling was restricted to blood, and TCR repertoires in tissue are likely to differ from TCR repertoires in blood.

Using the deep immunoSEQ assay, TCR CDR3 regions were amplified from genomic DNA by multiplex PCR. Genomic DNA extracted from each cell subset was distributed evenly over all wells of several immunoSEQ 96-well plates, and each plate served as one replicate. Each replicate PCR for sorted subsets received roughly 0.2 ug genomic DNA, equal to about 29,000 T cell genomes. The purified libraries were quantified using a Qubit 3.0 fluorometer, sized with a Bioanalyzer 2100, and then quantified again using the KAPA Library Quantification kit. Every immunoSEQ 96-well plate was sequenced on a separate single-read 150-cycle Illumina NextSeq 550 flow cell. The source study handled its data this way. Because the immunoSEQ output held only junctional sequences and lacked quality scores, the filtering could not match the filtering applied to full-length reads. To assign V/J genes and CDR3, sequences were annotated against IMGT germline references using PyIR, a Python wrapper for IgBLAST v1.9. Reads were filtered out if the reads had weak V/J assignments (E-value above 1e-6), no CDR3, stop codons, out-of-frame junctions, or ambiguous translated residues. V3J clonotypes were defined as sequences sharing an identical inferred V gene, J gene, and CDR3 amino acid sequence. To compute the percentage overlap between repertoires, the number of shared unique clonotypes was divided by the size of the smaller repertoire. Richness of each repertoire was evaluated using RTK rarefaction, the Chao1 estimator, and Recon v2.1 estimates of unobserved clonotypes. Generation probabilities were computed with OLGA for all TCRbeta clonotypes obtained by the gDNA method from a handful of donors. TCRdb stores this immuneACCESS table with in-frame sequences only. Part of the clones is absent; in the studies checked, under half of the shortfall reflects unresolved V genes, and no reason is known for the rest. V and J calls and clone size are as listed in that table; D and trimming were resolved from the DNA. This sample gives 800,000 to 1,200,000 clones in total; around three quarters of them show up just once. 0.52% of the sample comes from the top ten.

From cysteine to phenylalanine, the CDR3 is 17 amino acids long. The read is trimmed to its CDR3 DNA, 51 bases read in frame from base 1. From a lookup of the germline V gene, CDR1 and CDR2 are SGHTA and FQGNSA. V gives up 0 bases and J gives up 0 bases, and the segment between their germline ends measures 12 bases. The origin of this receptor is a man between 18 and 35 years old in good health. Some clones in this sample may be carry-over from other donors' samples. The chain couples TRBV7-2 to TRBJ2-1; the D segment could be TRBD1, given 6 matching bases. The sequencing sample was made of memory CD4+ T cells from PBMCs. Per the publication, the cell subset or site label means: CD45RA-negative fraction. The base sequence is TGTGCCAGCAGCTTAGCCGGGACACGGAGCTCCTACAATGAGCAGTTCTTC. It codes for CASSLAGTRSSYNEQFF.